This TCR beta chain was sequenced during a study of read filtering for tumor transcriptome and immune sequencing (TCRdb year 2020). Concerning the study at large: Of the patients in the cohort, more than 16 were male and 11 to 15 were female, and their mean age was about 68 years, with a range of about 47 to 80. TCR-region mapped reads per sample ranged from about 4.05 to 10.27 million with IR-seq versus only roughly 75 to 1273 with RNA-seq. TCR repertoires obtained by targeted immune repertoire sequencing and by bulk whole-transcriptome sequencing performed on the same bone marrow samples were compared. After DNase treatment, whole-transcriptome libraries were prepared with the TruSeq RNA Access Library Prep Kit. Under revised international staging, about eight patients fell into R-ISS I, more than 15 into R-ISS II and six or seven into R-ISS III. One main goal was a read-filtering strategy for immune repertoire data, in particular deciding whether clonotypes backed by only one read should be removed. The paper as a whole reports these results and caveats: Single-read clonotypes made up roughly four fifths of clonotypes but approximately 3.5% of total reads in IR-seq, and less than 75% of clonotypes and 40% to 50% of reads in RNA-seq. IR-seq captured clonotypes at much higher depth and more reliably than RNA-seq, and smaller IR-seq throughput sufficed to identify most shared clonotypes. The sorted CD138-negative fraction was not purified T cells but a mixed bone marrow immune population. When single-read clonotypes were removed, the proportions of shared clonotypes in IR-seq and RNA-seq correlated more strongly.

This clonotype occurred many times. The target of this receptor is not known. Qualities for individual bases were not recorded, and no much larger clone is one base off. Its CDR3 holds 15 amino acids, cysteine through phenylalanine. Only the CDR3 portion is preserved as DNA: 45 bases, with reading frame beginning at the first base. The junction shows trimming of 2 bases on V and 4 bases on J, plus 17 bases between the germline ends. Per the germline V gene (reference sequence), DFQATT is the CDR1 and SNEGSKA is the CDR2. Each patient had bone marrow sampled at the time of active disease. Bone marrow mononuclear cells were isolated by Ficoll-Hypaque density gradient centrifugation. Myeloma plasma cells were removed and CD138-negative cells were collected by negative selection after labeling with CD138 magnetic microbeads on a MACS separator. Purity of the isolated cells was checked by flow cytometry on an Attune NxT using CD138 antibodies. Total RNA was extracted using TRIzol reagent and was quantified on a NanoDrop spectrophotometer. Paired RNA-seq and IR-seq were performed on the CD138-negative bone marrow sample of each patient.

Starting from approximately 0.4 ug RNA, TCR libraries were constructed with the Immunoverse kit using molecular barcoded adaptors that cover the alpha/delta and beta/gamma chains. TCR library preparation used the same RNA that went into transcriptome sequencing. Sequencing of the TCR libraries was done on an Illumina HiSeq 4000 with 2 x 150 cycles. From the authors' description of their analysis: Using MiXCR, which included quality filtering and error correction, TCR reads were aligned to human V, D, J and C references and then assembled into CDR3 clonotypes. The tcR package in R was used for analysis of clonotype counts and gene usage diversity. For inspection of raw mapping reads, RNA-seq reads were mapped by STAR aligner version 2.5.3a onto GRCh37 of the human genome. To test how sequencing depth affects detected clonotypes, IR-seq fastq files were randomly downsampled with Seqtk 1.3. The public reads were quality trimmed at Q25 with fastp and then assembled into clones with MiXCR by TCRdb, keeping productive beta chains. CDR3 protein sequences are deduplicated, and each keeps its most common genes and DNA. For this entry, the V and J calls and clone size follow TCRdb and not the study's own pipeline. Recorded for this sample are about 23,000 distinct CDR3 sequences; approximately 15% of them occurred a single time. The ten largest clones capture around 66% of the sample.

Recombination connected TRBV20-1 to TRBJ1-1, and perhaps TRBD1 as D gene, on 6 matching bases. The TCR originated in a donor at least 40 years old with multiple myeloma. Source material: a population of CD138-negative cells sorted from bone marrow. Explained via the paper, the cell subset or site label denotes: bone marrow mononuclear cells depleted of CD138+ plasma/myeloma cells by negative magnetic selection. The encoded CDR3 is CSARTSRGVGTEAFF. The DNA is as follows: TGCAGTGCTAGAACGAGCAGGGGTGTGGGCACTGAAGCTTTCTTT.